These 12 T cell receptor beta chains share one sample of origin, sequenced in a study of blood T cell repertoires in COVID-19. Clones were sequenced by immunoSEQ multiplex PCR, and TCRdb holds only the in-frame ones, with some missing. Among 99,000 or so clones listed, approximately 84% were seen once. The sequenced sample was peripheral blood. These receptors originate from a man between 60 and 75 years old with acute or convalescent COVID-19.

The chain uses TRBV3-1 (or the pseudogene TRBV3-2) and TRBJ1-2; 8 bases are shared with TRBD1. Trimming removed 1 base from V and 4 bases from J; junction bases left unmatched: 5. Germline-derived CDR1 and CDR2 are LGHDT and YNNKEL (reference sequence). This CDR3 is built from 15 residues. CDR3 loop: CASSQGQGNGYGYTF. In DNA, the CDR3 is TGTGCCAGCAGCCAAGGACAGGGGAACGGCTATGGCTACACCTTC.

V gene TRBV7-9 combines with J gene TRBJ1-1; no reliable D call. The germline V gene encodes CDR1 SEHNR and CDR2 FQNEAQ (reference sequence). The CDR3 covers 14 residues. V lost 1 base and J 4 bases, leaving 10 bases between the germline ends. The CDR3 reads CASSLGPGGTEAFF. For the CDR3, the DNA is TGTGCCAGCAGCTTAGGTCCGGGAGGCACTGAAGCTTTCTTT. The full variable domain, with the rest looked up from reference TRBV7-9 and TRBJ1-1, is DTGVSQNPRHKITKRGQNVTFRCDPISEHNRLYWYRQTLGQGPEFLTYFQNEAQLEKSRLLSDRFSAERPKGSFSTLEIQRTEQGDSAMYLCASSLGPGGTEAFFGQGTRLTVV.

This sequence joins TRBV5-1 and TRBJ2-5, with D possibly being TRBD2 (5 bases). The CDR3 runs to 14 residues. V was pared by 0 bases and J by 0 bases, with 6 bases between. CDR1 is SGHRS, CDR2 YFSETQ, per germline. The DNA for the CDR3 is TGCGCCAGCAGCTTGGGAGGGAACCAAGAGACCCAGTACTTC. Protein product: CASSLGGNQETQYF. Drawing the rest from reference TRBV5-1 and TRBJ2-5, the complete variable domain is KAGVTQTPRYLIKTRGQQVTLSCSPISGHRSVSWYQQTPGQGLQFLFEYFSETQRNKGNFPGRFSGRQFSNSRSEMNVSTLELGDSALYLCASSLGGNQETQYFGPGTRLLVL.

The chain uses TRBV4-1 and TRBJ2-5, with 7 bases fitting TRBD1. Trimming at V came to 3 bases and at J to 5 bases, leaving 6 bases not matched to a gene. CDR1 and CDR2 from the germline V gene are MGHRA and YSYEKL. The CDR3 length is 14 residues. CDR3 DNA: TGCGCCAGCAGCCAGAGCACAGGGGAGGAGACCCAGTACTTC. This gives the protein CASSQSTGEETQYF.

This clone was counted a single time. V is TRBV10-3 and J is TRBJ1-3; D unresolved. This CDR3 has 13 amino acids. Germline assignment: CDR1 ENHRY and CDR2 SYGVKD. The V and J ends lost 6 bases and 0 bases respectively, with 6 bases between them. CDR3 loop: CAIRLSSGNTIYF. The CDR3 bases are TGTGCCATCAGGCTTAGCTCTGGAAACACCATATATTTT.

The CDR3 protein is CASSFGGGLLRELFF. CDR3 DNA: TGTGCCAGCAGTTTTGGAGGGGGCCTGTTGAGGGAACTGTTTTTT. The chain combines TRBV28 with TRBJ1-4, with 7 positions matching TRBD1. J was trimmed by 12 bases and V by 3 bases; bases with no gene match: 13. The CDR3 is 15 residues long. Per the germline V gene, CDR1 is MDHEN and CDR2 is SYDVKM.

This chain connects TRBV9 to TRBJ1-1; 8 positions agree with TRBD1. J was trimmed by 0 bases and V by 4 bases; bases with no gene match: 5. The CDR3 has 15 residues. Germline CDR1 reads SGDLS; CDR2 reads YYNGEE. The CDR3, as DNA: TGTGCCAGCAGCCTTGCGACAGGGGTGAACACTGAAGCTTTCTTT. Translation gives CASSLATGVNTEAFF.

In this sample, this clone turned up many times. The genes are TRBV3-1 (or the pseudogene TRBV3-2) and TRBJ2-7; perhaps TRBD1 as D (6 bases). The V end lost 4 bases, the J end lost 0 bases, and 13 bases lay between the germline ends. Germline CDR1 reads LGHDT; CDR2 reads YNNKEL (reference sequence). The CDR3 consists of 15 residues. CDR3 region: CASSRDNTRSYEQYF. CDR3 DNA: TGTGCCAGCAGCCGGGACAACACACGCTCCTACGAGCAGTACTTC.

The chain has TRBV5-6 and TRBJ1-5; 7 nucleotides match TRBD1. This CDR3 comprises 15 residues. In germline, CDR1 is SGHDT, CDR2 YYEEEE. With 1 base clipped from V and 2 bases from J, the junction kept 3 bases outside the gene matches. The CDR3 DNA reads TGTGCCAGCAGCTTGAAGACAGGGCGCAATCAGCCCCAGCATTTT. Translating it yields CASSLKTGRNQPQHF.

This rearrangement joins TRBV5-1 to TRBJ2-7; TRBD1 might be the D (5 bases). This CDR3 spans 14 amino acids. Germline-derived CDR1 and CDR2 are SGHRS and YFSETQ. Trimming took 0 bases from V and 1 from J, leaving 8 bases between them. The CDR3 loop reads CASSLVGHSYEQYF. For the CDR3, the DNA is TGCGCCAGCAGCTTGGTGGGGCATTCCTACGAGCAGTACTTC.

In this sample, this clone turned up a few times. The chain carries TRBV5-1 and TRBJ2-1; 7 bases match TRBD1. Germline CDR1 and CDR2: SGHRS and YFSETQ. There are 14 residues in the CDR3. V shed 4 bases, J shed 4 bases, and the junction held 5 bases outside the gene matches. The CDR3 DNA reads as TGCGCCAGCAGCATGGGACAGATATACAATGAGCAGTTCTTC. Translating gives CASSMGQIYNEQFF.

The CDR3 nucleotides read TGTGCCAGCAGCGTTGACACATATTCACCCCTCCACTTT. It specifies CASSVDTYSPLHF. This rearrangement joins TRBV9 to TRBJ1-6; D call uncertain. The germline V gene has CDR1 SGDLS and CDR2 YYNGEE. Trimming shortened V by 2 bases and J by 8 bases, and 8 bases separated the two germline ends. The CDR3 has 13 amino acids.